One and the same sample provided the 3 T cell receptor beta chains below, sequenced in a study of T cells in women clearing cervical HPV infection. The data were produced by immunoSEQ multiplex PCR, yet TCRdb's version contains in-frame clones alone and is incomplete. This listing includes roughly 40,000 clones. The sample comprised blood buffy coat. The receptors originated from a woman between 18 and 75 years old with a cervical HPV16 infection that either progressed to CIN3+ or cleared (not recorded which).

Worth noting for this clone: Read data end 3 residues before the CDR3 end; the end is taken from the germline J gene. This chain joins TRBV4-1 and TRBJ2-7; perhaps TRBD1 as D (6 bases). V was clipped by 0 bases and J by 6 bases, with 15 bases between them. Germline V CDR1 and CDR2: MGHRA, YSYEKL. The CDR3 contains 15 residues. The CDR3 here is CASSQDPGGPGEQYF. The CDR3 DNA, read in part, is TGCGCCAGCAGCCAAGATCCTGGGGGCCCGGGCGAG.

A remark on this clone: The CDR3 goes on 3 residues after the read ends, and that part is filled in from the germline J gene. This rearrangement joins TRBV14 to TRBJ1-5; D unresolved. Germline CDR1 reads SGHDN; CDR2 reads FVKESK. V was pared by 2 bases and J by 6 bases, with 8 bases between. This CDR3 has 13 amino acids. The CDR3 loop reads CASSQPSGQPQHF. The DNA read from the CDR3 is TGTGCCAGCAGCCAACCAAGCGGTCAGCCC.

As regards this clone: The read finishes 3 residues shy of the CDR3 end, and the germline J gene is used to complete it. The sample has other DNA sequences that encode this CDR3 too. The V call is TRBV7-2, the J call TRBJ1-3; possibly TRBD1 for D (6 bases). The V and J ends lost 5 bases and 0 bases respectively, with 8 bases between them. Germline assignment: CDR1 SGHTA and CDR2 FQGNSA. This CDR3 is built from 14 residues. The chain's CDR3 is CASSLQGSGNTIYF. CDR3 DNA, as far as it was read: TGTGCCAGCAGCCTACAGGGCTCTGGAAACACC.